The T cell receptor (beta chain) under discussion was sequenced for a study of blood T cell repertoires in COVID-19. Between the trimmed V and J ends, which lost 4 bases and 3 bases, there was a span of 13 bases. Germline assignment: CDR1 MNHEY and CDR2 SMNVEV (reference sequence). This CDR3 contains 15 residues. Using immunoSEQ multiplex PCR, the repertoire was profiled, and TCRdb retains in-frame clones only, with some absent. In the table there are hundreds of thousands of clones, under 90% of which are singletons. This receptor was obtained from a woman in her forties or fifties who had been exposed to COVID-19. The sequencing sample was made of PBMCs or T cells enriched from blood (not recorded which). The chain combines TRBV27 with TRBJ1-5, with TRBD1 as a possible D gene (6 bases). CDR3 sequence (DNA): TGTGCCAGCAGTTACGGCGGACAGATCAATCAGCCCCAGCATTTT. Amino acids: CASSYGGQINQPQHF.